This entry lists 26 T cell receptor beta chains sequenced from one sample in a study of OX40 agonist ivuxolimab in advanced cancers. Measured with immunoSEQ multiplex PCR; TCRdb has only the in-frame clones, and not every one. The repertoire holds approximately 74,000 clones, with around 86% as singletons. Sequenced material: CD4+ or CD8+ T cells sorted from blood, taken in a trial of the OX40 agonist ivuxolimab. The receptor set was obtained from an adult with an advanced solid tumor such as melanoma, head and neck, liver or kidney cancer.

This clone occurred once. J is TRBJ2-4 and V is TRBV15; D might be TRBD1 (5 bases). The germline V and J ends were trimmed by 1 base and 3 bases, with 13 bases remaining between them. Looked up from germline, CDR1 is LNHNV and CDR2 is YYDKDF (reference sequence). The CDR3 covers 16 residues. CDR3 region: CATSRGQFSSKNIQYF. The DNA for the CDR3 is TGTGCCACCAGCAGAGGACAGTTCAGCAGCAAAAACATTCAGTACTTC.

This clone was counted once. The chain links TRBV28 to TRBJ2-7; TRBD2 matches 10 bases. Trimming took 5 bases from V and 5 from J; bases not matched to a gene: 6. The CDR3 length is 14 residues. Per the germline V gene, CDR1 is MDHEN and CDR2 is SYDVKM. The CDR3 DNA follows: TGTGCCAGCAGTCAACTAGCGGGGAAACACGAGCAGTACTTC. Translated, it gives CASSQLAGKHEQYF. Variable domain in full (rest from reference TRBV28 and TRBJ2-7): DVKVTQSSRYLVKRTGEKVFLECVQDMDHENMFWYRQDPGLGLRLIYFSYDVKMKEKGDIPEGYSVSREKKERFSLILESASTNQTSMYLCASSQLAGKHEQYFGPGTRLTVT.

The rearrangement uses TRBV25-1 and TRBJ1-3; no reliable D call. The CDR3 loop spans 16 amino acids. Germline V lookup: CDR1 MGHDK, CDR2 SYGVNS. V dropped 2 bases and J dropped 2 bases, with 13 bases sitting between them. CDR3 in DNA: TGTGCCAGCAGTGAAGGGAGTAATCTGGCTGGAAACACCATATATTTT. Translation gives CASSEGSNLAGNTIYF.

This clone was recorded only once. The V call is TRBV7-2, the J call TRBJ2-5, with 7 nucleotides matching TRBD2. V dropped 5 bases and J dropped 1; count of bases not matched to a gene: 7. The CDR3 has 15 residues. Germline CDR1 reads SGHTA; CDR2 reads FQGNSA. The CDR3 region is CASSRRTSFQETQYF. CDR3 nucleotides: TGTGCCAGCAGCAGACGGACTAGTTTCCAAGAGACCCAGTACTTC.

The V gene is TRBV7-2, the J gene TRBJ2-5; TRBD1 is a possible D gene (5 bases). Trimming took off 3 bases at V and 2 bases at J, with 10 bases between the two ends. This CDR3 is 14 amino acids long. Germline loops: CDR1 SGHTA, CDR2 FQGNSA. The CDR3 loop reads CASSFFQGQETQYF. CDR3 DNA: TGTGCCAGCAGCTTTTTTCAGGGTCAAGAGACCCAGTACTTC.

The chain employs TRBV5-4 and TRBJ1-1; 8 bases line up with TRBD1. The junction had 3 bases not matched to a gene; V was cut back by 1 base and J by 1 base. Germline V CDR1 and CDR2: SGHNT, YYREEE (reference sequence). The CDR3 is 15 amino acids. The CDR3 region has the DNA TGTGCCAGCAGCTTGTTTGACAGGGGGAACACTGAAGCTTTCTTT. Translated: CASSLFDRGNTEAFF.

The CDR3 DNA follows: TGTGCCAGCAGCCAAGATTTCCCGAAGGGCTTTGGAGCTTTCTTT. Its protein is CASSQDFPKGFGAFF. The chain couples TRBV4-2 to TRBJ1-1; D not certain. This CDR3 comprises 15 residues. Germline-derived CDR1 and CDR2 are LGHNA and YNFKEQ. The V and J ends lost 0 bases and 10 bases respectively, with 18 bases between them.

The J gene is TRBJ2-2, the V gene TRBV2, with D possibly being TRBD1 (5 bases). The CDR3 totals 15 residues. Germline CDR1 reads SNHLY; CDR2 reads FYNNEI. Trimming took off 5 bases at V and 5 bases at J, with 15 bases between the two ends. CDR3 sequence reads: CASSPQSRVTGELFF. CDR3 DNA sequence: TGTGCCAGCAGTCCCCAAAGCAGGGTTACCGGGGAGCTGTTTTTT. The full variable domain, completed using reference TRBV2 and TRBJ2-2, is EPEVTQTPSHQVTQMGQEVILRCVPISNHLYFYWYRQILGQKVEFLVSFYNNEISEKSEIFDDQFSVERPDGSNFTLKIRSTKLEDSAMYFCASSPQSRVTGELFFGEGSRLTVL.

CDR3 residues: CASSRDPTGNHYEQYF. As DNA, the CDR3 is TGCGCCAGCAGCCGAGACCCAACGGGGAACCACTACGAGCAGTACTTC. The V and J genes are TRBV4-3 and TRBJ2-7, with a tentative D call TRBD2 (5 bases). CDR1 is LGHNA, CDR2 YSLEER, per germline. The CDR3 has 16 amino acids. The V end was cut by 4 bases, the J end by 3 bases, with 19 bases between.

A single count supports this clone. The V and J genes are TRBV9 and TRBJ1-3; D ambiguous. The germline V and J ends were trimmed by 4 bases and 1 base, with 15 bases remaining between them. Per germline, CDR1 SGDLS and CDR2 YYNGEE. The CDR3 extends over 16 amino acids. The CDR3 DNA is TGTGCCAGCAGCCCACGGCGGGGTACTTCTGGAAACACCATATATTTT. Protein sequence: CASSPRRGTSGNTIYF.

The chain carries TRBV29-1 and TRBJ2-7; D possibly matches TRBD1 or TRBD2 (5 bases each). V lost 4 bases and J 4 bases, leaving 14 bases between the germline ends. Germline V CDR1 and CDR2: SQVTM, ANQGSEA. This CDR3 is built from 13 residues. The CDR3 loop reads CSVGRGTGYEQYF. CDR3 sequence (DNA): TGCAGCGTTGGCCGGGGCACTGGGTACGAGCAGTACTTC.

For the CDR3, the DNA is TGTGCCAGCAAGGGGACAGGTCTCGAGCAGTACTTC. It translates to CASKGTGLEQYF. V is TRBV2 and J is TRBJ2-7; 8 bases line up with TRBD1. V was pared by 7 bases and J by 6 bases, with 5 bases of the junction left unmatched. The CDR3 loop spans 12 amino acids. CDR1 and CDR2 (germline): SNHLY, FYNNEI.

The V call is TRBV9, the J call TRBJ2-1; 7 nucleotides align to TRBD2. This CDR3 region has 15 residues. In germline, CDR1 is SGDLS, CDR2 YYNGEE. Trimming took 4 bases from V and 3 from J; bases not matched to a gene: 7. In DNA form, the CDR3 reads TGTGCCAGCAGCCCCCAGCTAGCGGACTACAATGAGCAGTTCTTC. Residues: CASSPQLADYNEQFF. The full variable domain, in which reference TRBV9 and TRBJ2-1 provide the parts outside the CDR3, is DSGVTQTPKHLITATGQRVTLRCSPRSGDLSVYWYQQSLDQGLQFLIQYYNGEERAKGNILERFSAQQFPDLHSELNLSSLELGDSALYFCASSPQLADYNEQFFGPGTRLTVL.

This clone has a handful of counts. V gene TRBV19 combines with J gene TRBJ2-2; TRBD2 matches at 7 bases. CDR3 length equals 16 residues. Germline CDR1 reads LNHDA; CDR2 reads SQIVND (reference sequence). The ends lost 7 bases at V and 1 base at J; junction bases unmatched: 9. CDR3: CASNPGRTRNTGELFF. DNA of the CDR3: TGTGCCAGTAACCCGGGAAGGACTAGGAACACCGGGGAGCTGTTTTTT.

A single count supports this clone. The V call is TRBV5-6, the J call TRBJ2-7; 11 bases agree with TRBD2. Trimming at V came to 4 bases and at J to 0 bases, leaving 3 bases not matched to a gene. This CDR3 region has 15 residues. Per germline, CDR1 SGHDT and CDR2 YYEEEE. CDR3 amino acids: CASSLGLADSYEQYF. CDR3 coding DNA: TGTGCCAGCAGCCTGGGACTAGCGGACTCCTACGAGCAGTACTTC.

This rearrangement joins TRBV6-6 to TRBJ1-2; 9 nucleotides align to TRBD1. Germline V gene lookup returns CDR1 MNHNY and CDR2 SVGAGI (reference sequence). The CDR3 consists of 12 residues. The J segment lost 6 bases and the V segment lost 6 bases, leaving 2 bases of the junction unmatched. The CDR3 bases are TGTGCCAGCAGCCGGGACAGGGATGGCTACACCTTC. This codes for CASSRDRDGYTF.

This clone has only a few counts. The rearrangement joins TRBV15 to TRBJ1-1, with 10 bases fitting TRBD1. Germline values: CDR1 LNHNV, CDR2 YYDKDF (reference sequence). The V segment lost 3 bases and the J segment 5 bases; nucleotides outside the gene matches: 12. The length of the CDR3 is 17 residues. Here the CDR3 DNA reads TGTGCCACCAGCAGCCTCCGACAGGGGGCGGCGTGGACTGAAGCTTTCTTT. Translated, it gives CATSSLRQGAAWTEAFF. Variable domain in full (rest from reference TRBV15 and TRBJ1-1): DAMVIQNPRYQVTQFGKPVTLSCSQTLNHNVMYWYQQKSSQAPKLLFHYYDKDFNNEADTPDNFQSRRPNTSFCFLDIRSPGLGDTAMYLCATSSLRQGAAWTEAFFGQGTRLTVV.

The chain links TRBV15 to TRBJ1-3; TRBD1 matches 7 bases. V lost 0 bases and J lost 6; bases outside the gene matches: 5. The germline V gene has CDR1 LNHNV and CDR2 YYDKDF (reference sequence). CDR3 size: 15 residues. CDR3 residues: CATSRDGTGANTIYF. For the CDR3, the DNA is TGTGCCACCAGCAGAGATGGTACAGGGGCAAACACCATATATTTT.

The DNA of the CDR3 is TGTGCCTGGAGTGGGCTAGCGGGATTGAGCTCCTACAATGAGCAGTTCTTC. Translation gives CAWSGLAGLSSYNEQFF. This chain links TRBV30 with TRBJ2-1; 9 bases line up with TRBD2. The V and J ends lost 1 base and 0 bases, in that order; junction bases with no gene match: 7. CDR3 length: 17 residues. The germline CDR1 and CDR2 sequences are GTSNPN and SVGIG (reference sequence).

The DNA for the CDR3 is TGTGCCAGCAGCTTAAGAACCACCGGGGAGCTGTTTTTT. This translates into CASSLRTTGELFF. The V and J genes are TRBV11-1 and TRBJ2-2; no firm D call. This CDR3 has 13 residues. Germline lookup yields CDR1 SGHAT and CDR2 FQDESV (reference sequence). Trimming shortened V by 2 bases and J by 4 bases, and 5 bases separated the two germline ends.

The J gene is TRBJ1-2, the V gene TRBV6-5; 12 nucleotides agree with TRBD1. The V gene end was trimmed by 2 bases and the J gene end by 4 bases; junction bases not matched to a gene: 5. CDR1 and CDR2 (germline): MNHEY, SVGAGI. The CDR3 has 16 amino acids. As DNA, the CDR3 is TGTGCCAGCAGTTACGGGGGACAGGGGGCTGTCTATGGCTACACCTTC. It yields the protein CASSYGGQGAVYGYTF.

This chain links TRBV10-1 with TRBJ2-2; D is tentatively TRBD1 or TRBD2 (6 bases each). Per germline, CDR1 WNHNN and CDR2 SYGVQD (reference sequence). The germline V and J ends were trimmed by 9 bases and 4 bases, with 15 bases remaining between them. The CDR3 has 14 amino acids. The CDR3 region has the DNA TGCGCCAGTTCCCGGGGGCCGGGCACCGGGGAGCTGTTTTTT. As protein: CASSRGPGTGELFF.

This clone was picked up a small number of times. This sequence joins TRBV4-3 and TRBJ2-7, with D uncertain. Trimming took off 0 bases at V and 7 bases at J, with 10 bases between the two ends. The V gene's germline CDR1 is LGHNA and CDR2 YSLEER. The CDR3 length is 13 residues. In nucleotides, the CDR3 is TGCGCCAGCAGCCAAGAGATGGGTTGGGAGCAGTACTTC. This codes for CASSQEMGWEQYF.

The chain is built from TRBV4-1 and TRBJ2-2, with D perhaps matching TRBD2 (6 bases). The CDR3 consists of 17 residues. The V and J ends lost 0 bases and 4 bases respectively, with 15 bases between them. Germline V gene data show CDR1 as MGHRA and CDR2 as YSYEKL. The DNA for the CDR3 is TGCGCCAGCAGCCAAGATTCGGACCCCGGGAGCACCGGGGAGCTGTTTTTT. Protein product: CASSQDSDPGSTGELFF.

The chain joins TRBV7-2 to TRBJ1-1; D not certain. V was trimmed by 3 bases and J by 4 bases, leaving 9 bases between them. Germline lookup yields CDR1 SGHTA and CDR2 FQGNSA. This CDR3 spans 13 amino acids. In DNA form, the CDR3 reads TGTGCCAGCAGCTTTACTGAGGTCACTGAAGCTTTCTTT. It specifies CASSFTEVTEAFF.

This rearrangement joins TRBV7-9 to TRBJ2-5; D perhaps matches TRBD1 (5 bases). Trimming took 8 bases from V and 4 from J, leaving 5 bases between them. Per the germline V gene, CDR1 is SEHNR and CDR2 is FQNEAQ (reference sequence). The CDR3 totals 10 residues. DNA for the CDR3: TGTGCCAGCGGGGCAGAGACCCAGTACTTC. It encodes CASGAETQYF.